This passage covers 10 T cell receptor beta chains from one sample sequenced in a study of cytomegalovirus exposure and HLA in healthy donors. Generated by immunoSEQ multiplex PCR, the TCRdb table keeps only in-frame clones and is missing some. This table has about 56,000 clones, around nine tenths appearing once. The sequenced sample was PBMCs. The receptors stem from a young man in good health and CMV-seronegative.

The chain uses TRBV11-2 and TRBJ2-7; TRBD2 matches at 13 bases. Germline values: CDR1 SGHAT, CDR2 FQNNGV. Germline trimming cut 2 bases from V and 3 bases from J; bases unmatched to any gene: 10. The CDR3 has 18 amino acids. Here the CDR3 DNA reads TGTGCCAGCAGCTTATCTACTGGACTAGCGGGAGTGGGCTACGAGCAGTACTTC. This codes for CASSLSTGLAGVGYEQYF. The full variable domain, with the rest looked up from reference TRBV11-2 and TRBJ2-7, is EAGVAQSPRYKIIEKRQSVAFWCNPISGHATLYWYQQILGQGPKLLIQFQNNGVVDDSQLPKDRFSAERLKGVDSTLKIQPAKLEDSAVYLCASSLSTGLAGVGYEQYFGPGTRLTVT.

As concerns this clone: A read error may produce the germline difference seen at one junction end. The rearrangement uses TRBV25-1 and TRBJ1-2; no clear D. Germline loops: CDR1 MGHDK, CDR2 SYGVNS. CDR3 length equals 11 residues. In nucleotides, the CDR3 is TGTGCCAGCAGGGAAGATGGAGGGATCTCCTTC. Amino acid sequence: CASREDGGISF.

The CDR3 loop is CAISESSGTRAFF. CDR3 nucleotide sequence: TGTGCCATCAGTGAGTCCTCGGGTACCAGAGCTTTCTTT. This rearrangement joins TRBV10-3 to TRBJ1-1; D uncertain. V was clipped by 0 bases and J by 10 bases, with 12 bases between them. This CDR3 has 13 residues. Germline V gene data show CDR1 as ENHRY and CDR2 as SYGVKD.

The rearrangement joins TRBV28 to TRBJ1-5; D is undetermined. The CDR3 extends over 14 amino acids. V was trimmed by 6 bases and J by 2 bases, leaving 11 bases between them. The germline CDR1 and CDR2 sequences are MDHEN and SYDVKM. As DNA, the CDR3 is TGTGCCAGCAGCTCCTCCTTAGGCAATCAGCCCCAGCATTTT. This sequence encodes CASSSSLGNQPQHF. Supplemented by reference TRBV28 and TRBJ1-5, the full variable domain reads DVKVTQSSRYLVKRTGEKVFLECVQDMDHENMFWYRQDPGLGLRLIYFSYDVKMKEKGDIPEGYSVSREKKERFSLILESASTNQTSMYLCASSSSLGNQPQHFGDGTRLSIL.

This chain uses TRBV19 with TRBJ1-2, with D perhaps matching TRBD1 (6 bases). This CDR3 is built from 13 residues. Per the germline V gene, CDR1 is LNHDA and CDR2 is SQIVND (reference sequence). V was trimmed by 5 bases and J by 4 bases, leaving 11 bases between them. Here the CDR3 reads CASSRGGFYGYTF. CDR3 DNA sequence: TGTGCCAGTAGTCGAGGGGGATTCTATGGCTACACCTTC.

The sample holds one count of this clone. Written as DNA, the CDR3 is TGTGCCAGCAGCCTCGATCGGGACAGGATTAACTATGGCTACACCTTC. Translation gives CASSLDRDRINYGYTF. V usage is TRBV7-9 and J usage is TRBJ1-2; TRBD1 matches 8 bases. CDR3 length equals 16 residues. V gave up 5 bases and J gave up 1 base; unmatched junction bases: 9. Germline V CDR1 and CDR2: SEHNR, FQNEAQ (reference sequence).

This clone was detected once. The genes are TRBV6-4 and TRBJ2-1, with 8 bases fitting TRBD2. The CDR3 contains 14 residues. Trimming cost V 4 bases and J 6 bases; bases outside gene matches: 5. Germline loops: CDR1 MRHNA, CDR2 SNTAGT. CDR3 sequence (DNA): TGTGCCAGCAGTGCGGGGGCGGGGGGCAATGAGCAGTTCTTC. The encoded protein is CASSAGAGGNEQFF.

J is TRBJ2-3 and V is TRBV29-1, with TRBD2 matching 8 bases. This CDR3 spans 13 amino acids. Trimming at V came to 7 bases and at J to 4 bases, leaving 7 bases not matched to a gene. Germline V gene lookup returns CDR1 SQVTM and CDR2 ANQGSEA. CDR3 sequence reads: CSEAGEGPDTQYF. CDR3 nucleotide sequence: TGCAGCGAAGCGGGAGAGGGCCCAGATACGCAGTATTTT.

The chain links TRBV28 to TRBJ1-4; 9 positions agree with TRBD1. V trimming: 5 bases; J trimming: 8 bases; junction bases outside the gene matches: 9. From germline, CDR1 is MDHEN and CDR2 SYDVKM. The length of the CDR3 is 15 residues. The CDR3 loop is CASSPMTGTGEKLFF. The DNA of the CDR3 is TGTGCCAGCAGTCCAATGACAGGGACAGGGGAAAAACTGTTTTTT.

This clone was counted once. The chain has TRBV11-2 and TRBJ1-2; D remains ambiguous. V was pared by 2 bases and J by 5 bases, with 9 bases between. This CDR3 has 13 amino acids. Germline-derived CDR1 and CDR2 are SGHAT and FQNNGV. In nucleotides, the CDR3 is TGTGCCAGCAGCTTAAACCAGGATTATGGCTACACCTTC. Translation gives CASSLNQDYGYTF.